One and the same sample provided the 21 T cell receptor beta chains below, sequenced in a study of monozygotic twins with inflammatory bowel disease. TCRdb derives one entry per CDR3 protein from the 5' RACE reads, leaving out DNA. The sample totals more than 300,000 distinct CDR3 sequences. Sequencing was performed on blood. The receptors were gathered from a human donor with ulcerative colitis or Crohn's disease, or a healthy co-twin of an affected twin (not recorded which).

This chain links TRBV4-1 with TRBJ1-4; TCRdb designates TRBD1, a call that cannot be tested without DNA. This CDR3 spans 16 amino acids. Germline assignment: CDR1 MGHRA and CDR2 YSYEKL. The CDR3 sequence is CASSQDPGLGGEKLFF.

The chain combines TRBV20-1 with TRBJ2-3; no DNA is available, so the TRBD2 call from TCRdb remains unchecked. The CDR3 runs to 18 residues. CDR1 and CDR2 from the germline V gene are DFQATT and SNEGSKA (reference sequence). The CDR3 region is CSAPPPANWASGTDTQYF.

V and J are TRBV6-1 and TRBJ1-4; checking the TCRdb D call of TRBD1 is not possible without DNA. The V gene's germline CDR1 is MNHNS and CDR2 SASEGT. The CDR3 consists of 15 residues. Here the CDR3 reads CASSGAGQGLRKLFF.

The V gene is TRBV20-1, the J gene TRBJ2-2. There are 13 residues in the CDR3. Per germline, CDR1 DFQATT and CDR2 SNEGSKA (reference sequence). The CDR3 loop is CSAKVTGTGELFF.

The V and J genes are TRBV12-3 or TRBV12-4 and TRBJ1-3; TCRdb's D gene call, TRBD1, goes unchecked for lack of DNA. This CDR3 region has 15 residues. The CDR3 sequence is CASSTPHRDRNTIYF.

The genes are TRBV16 and TRBJ1-5; TCRdb names TRBD1, which stays unverified in the absence of DNA. The CDR3 consists of 15 residues. Germline V CDR1 and CDR2: KGHSY, FQNENV. This CDR3 is CASSRDRGLDQPQHF.

V usage is TRBV29-1 and J usage is TRBJ2-5. Per the germline V gene, CDR1 is SQVTM and CDR2 is ANQGSEA. There are 12 residues in the CDR3. The CDR3 protein is CSVGPSQETQYF.

This chain links TRBV5-5 with TRBJ1-6. The CDR3 loop spans 12 amino acids. Germline CDR1 and CDR2: SGHKS and YYEKEE (reference sequence). The CDR3 sequence is CASSSPSSPLHF.

V and J are TRBV11-2 and TRBJ2-5. In germline, CDR1 is SGHAT, CDR2 FQNNGV. The CDR3 covers 14 residues. CDR3 protein: CASSTQTVQETQYF.

The chain carries TRBV5-1 and TRBJ2-3; checking the TCRdb D call of TRBD2 is not possible without DNA. The CDR3 runs 16 residues. CDR1 is SGHRS and CDR2 is YFSETQ in the germline V gene. CDR3 sequence reads: CASSPGLAASTDTQYF.

The chain recombines TRBV12-5 with TRBJ2-7; TCRdb proposes TRBD1, but this gene call is untestable without DNA. The germline V gene encodes CDR1 LGHNT and CDR2 FRNRAP. This CDR3 region has 16 residues. The CDR3 is CASGPFWGMNSYEQYF.

The chain links TRBV5-1 to TRBJ2-2. CDR3 size: 14 residues. Per germline, CDR1 SGHRS and CDR2 YFSETQ. The CDR3 region is CASKSFGDLGELFF.

This chain joins TRBV5-1 and TRBJ1-2. The CDR3 runs to 14 residues. In germline, CDR1 is SGHRS, CDR2 YFSETQ. The CDR3 sequence is CASSLGEQNYGYTF.

V and J are TRBV6-5 and TRBJ1-4; TCRdb designates TRBD1, a call that cannot be tested without DNA. From germline, CDR1 is MNHEY and CDR2 SVGAGI. This CDR3 comprises 16 residues. This CDR3 reads CASSYSTGARNEKLFF.

The chain links TRBV27 to TRBJ2-3; TCRdb's D call, TRBD2, is unchecked because there is no DNA. CDR1 MNHEY and CDR2 SMNVEV come from the germline V gene (reference sequence). The CDR3 covers 17 residues. CDR3 residues: CASSLQIAGTSTDTQYF.

CDR3: CASSTPDRGNTGELFF. The chain joins TRBV28 to TRBJ2-2; TCRdb indicates TRBD1, and absent DNA this call remains unverified. Germline lookup yields CDR1 MDHEN and CDR2 SYDVKM. The CDR3 is made up of 16 amino acids.

This chain links TRBV27 with TRBJ2-1. This CDR3 is 15 amino acids long. The germline V gene encodes CDR1 MNHEY and CDR2 SMNVEV (reference sequence). CDR3 sequence reads: CASSLRGAHYNEQFF.

The chain carries TRBV6-5 and TRBJ2-7; absent DNA, TCRdb's TRBD1 call cannot be checked. Per the germline V gene, CDR1 is MNHEY and CDR2 is SVGAGI. The CDR3 loop spans 15 amino acids. CDR3 in amino acids: CASSYTDRADYEQYF.

The V and J genes are TRBV20-1 and TRBJ2-7; TCRdb picks TRBD1, but there is no DNA to check that call. The CDR3 is made up of 13 amino acids. Per the germline V gene, CDR1 is DFQATT and CDR2 is SNEGSKA (reference sequence). CDR3 amino acids: CSAPKEGVGEQYF.

The chain is built from TRBV20-1 and TRBJ2-1; without DNA, the TCRdb call of TRBD2 cannot be checked. CDR3 length: 19 amino acids. Germline V gene lookup returns CDR1 DFQATT and CDR2 SNEGSKA (reference sequence). CDR3 region: CSARDRLAGGPSFSNEQFF.

The chain joins TRBV15 to TRBJ2-7; TCRdb picks TRBD1, but there is no DNA to check that call. This CDR3 is built from 14 residues. Looked up from germline, CDR1 is LNHNV and CDR2 is YYDKDF (reference sequence). CDR3 loop: CATSRGGGTYEQYF.